The clone carrying this T cell receptor (beta chain) showed up many times. This sample was included in a study of early T cells in non-severe SARS-CoV-2 infection. This CDR3 is built from 13 residues. Looked up from germline, CDR1 is LNHNV and CDR2 is YYDKDF (reference sequence). The ends were cut back, 4 bases at V and 6 bases at J, with 12 bases in the middle. TCRdb recomputed calls from the 5' RACE reads with MiXCR, one row per CDR3 protein. The table lists nearly 110,000 distinct CDR3 sequences, over 8.5% of them singletons. The chain has TRBV15 and TRBJ1-1; tentatively, D is TRBD1 (6 bases). The sequence was collected from an adult who was a healthcare worker with PCR-confirmed SARS-CoV-2 infection or an uninfected control (not recorded which). Input material: whole blood. CDR3 sequence: CATSTPGVSEAFF. The CDR3 bases are TGTGCCACCAGCACCCCAGGGGTCTCTGAAGCTTTCTTT.